This passage covers 19 T cell receptor beta chains from one sample sequenced in a study of circulating CD8 cells and anti-PD-1 response in melanoma. The QIAseq Immune Repertoire TCR panel built the libraries from about 16 ng of total RNA. Each CDR3 protein gets one entry after TCRdb re-called the reads with MiXCR. The data contain some 500 distinct CDR3 sequences, approximately 10% of them singletons. Live CD3+CD8+TCRalphabeta+ cells were sorted into four subsets by PD-1 and/or TIGIT. The sequencing here drew on CD8+ T cells from PBMCs, taken at baseline or after one month of anti-PD-1 therapy (not recorded which). These receptor sequences come from a human donor with melanoma.

This clonotype is termed large (0.1 to 1%). The chain is built from TRBV2 and TRBJ2-1; possible D gene TRBD2, 6 bases. V dropped 2 bases and J dropped 8 bases, with 16 bases sitting between them. This CDR3 is 15 amino acids long. CDR1 is SNHLY, CDR2 FYNNEI, per germline. CDR3 in amino acids: CASSESLGGLYEQFF. The CDR3 nucleotides are TGTGCCAGCAGTGAATCGTTGGGGGGTCTCTATGAGCAGTTCTTC.

With regard to this clonotype: The junction departs from germline at one end; a sequencing error may be responsible. The genes are TRBV20-1 and TRBJ2-2; D not certain. This CDR3 is built from 19 residues. The germline CDR1 and CDR2 sequences are DFQATT and SNEGSKA (reference sequence). The chain's CDR3 is CGARAFFVRAGPNTGELFF. DNA for the CDR3: TGCGGTGCTAGAGCGTTTTTTGTAAGGGCAGGCCCGAACACCGGGGAGCTGTTTTTT.

Judged by abundance, this clonotype is medium-sized. This sequence joins TRBV12-3 or TRBV12-4 and TRBJ1-5, with a possible D match to TRBD1 (6 bases). V dropped 7 bases and J dropped 0 bases, with 10 bases sitting between them. This CDR3 spans 14 amino acids. The CDR3 is CASTPDSSNQPQHF. CDR3 DNA sequence: TGTGCCAGCACCCCGGACAGTAGCAATCAGCCCCAGCATTTT.

This clonotype is medium-sized (0.01 to 0.1%). J is TRBJ2-1 and V is TRBV19, with TRBD1 matching 7 bases. The germline V gene has CDR1 LNHDA and CDR2 SQIVND (reference sequence). Trimming took 4 bases from V and 9 from J; bases not matched to a gene: 9. This CDR3 contains 14 residues. CDR3 residues: CASSTLTGKGEQFF. CDR3 DNA: TGTGCCAGTAGTACCCTGACAGGGAAGGGTGAGCAGTTCTTC.

This clonotype is classed as medium-sized. The V and J genes are TRBV6-2 or TRBV6-3 and TRBJ1-5; 9 positions match TRBD1. The junction had 6 bases not matched to a gene; V was cut back by 5 bases and J by 4 bases. This CDR3 region has 15 residues. The germline V gene has CDR1 MNHEY and CDR2 SVGEGT. The CDR3 is CASSEPGQGNQPQHF. The CDR3 nucleotides are TGTGCCAGCAGTGAACCGGGACAGGGAAATCAGCCCCAGCATTTT.

Within the sample, this clonotype is large. The rearrangement joins TRBV7-3 to TRBJ2-3; 13 bases map to TRBD2. The CDR3 has 16 residues. CDR1 is SGHTA, CDR2 FQGTGA, per germline. The V gene end was trimmed by 4 bases and the J gene end by 2 bases; junction bases not matched to a gene: 3. The CDR3, as DNA: TGTGCCAGCAGCTCAGGGACTAGCGGGGTCACAGATACGCAGTATTTT. Its protein product is CASSSGTSGVTDTQYF.

By frequency in the sample, this clonotype is medium-sized (0.01 to 0.1%). This chain joins TRBV19 and TRBJ2-7; D is unclear. Per the germline V gene, CDR1 is LNHDA and CDR2 is SQIVND (reference sequence). V was clipped by 2 bases and J by 6 bases, with 11 bases between them. CDR3 length: 13 residues. This CDR3 reads CASSIFAATEQYF. CDR3 DNA: TGTGCCAGTAGTATATTCGCAGCCACCGAGCAGTACTTC.

This clonotype is judged large. The chain recombines TRBV18 with TRBJ2-2, with D possibly TRBD1 on 6 matching bases. V lost 3 bases and J 6 bases, leaving 14 bases between the germline ends. Germline V lookup: CDR1 KGHSH, CDR2 LQKENI. This CDR3 contains 15 residues. Here the CDR3 DNA reads TGTGCCAGCTCACCGGCGCAGGGGAGAGCCGGGGAGCTGTTTTTT. Protein product: CASSPAQGRAGELFF.

By sample fraction, this clonotype is medium-sized. The rearrangement links TRBV19 to TRBJ2-3, with a weak D call TRBD1 (6 bases). Germline V gene lookup returns CDR1 LNHDA and CDR2 SQIVND (reference sequence). The CDR3 has 17 residues. The V and J ends lost 4 bases and 1 base respectively, with 18 bases between them. In nucleotides, the CDR3 is TGTGCCAGTAGTACCGAACAGGGTCAAACGGGCACAGATACGCAGTATTTT. The encoded protein is CASSTEQGQTGTDTQYF.

By frequency in the sample, this clonotype is medium-sized (0.01 to 0.1%). V and J are TRBV27 and TRBJ2-7; 11 bases map to TRBD1. Trimming cost V 0 bases and J 2 bases; bases outside gene matches: 3. The CDR3 has 16 amino acids. From germline, CDR1 is MNHEY and CDR2 SMNVEV (reference sequence). The CDR3: CASSLSGGQGAYEQYF. DNA for the CDR3: TGTGCCAGCAGTTTATCGGGGGGACAGGGGGCCTACGAGCAGTACTTC.

This clonotype is large by share. This sequence joins TRBV27 and TRBJ1-2; 11 nucleotides match TRBD1. V lost 7 bases to trimming and J lost 6 bases; unmatched junction nucleotides: 4. CDR3 size: 13 residues. In germline, CDR1 is MNHEY, CDR2 SMNVEV (reference sequence). The CDR3 is CASTKDRGHGYTF. The CDR3 nucleotides read TGTGCCAGCACCAAGGACAGGGGGCATGGCTACACCTTC.

This clonotype is large. This sequence joins TRBV7-3 and TRBJ2-3; maybe TRBD2 (6 bases). V was shortened by 4 bases and J by 4 bases, with 15 bases between the two germline ends. The CDR3 spans 15 residues. Per germline, CDR1 SGHTA and CDR2 FQGTGA. DNA of the CDR3: TGTGCCAGCAGCTCCTCACTAGCTCCGCCAGATACGCAGTATTTT. As protein: CASSSSLAPPDTQYF.

This clonotype is medium-sized (0.01 to 0.1%) within its sample. V gene TRBV7-9 combines with J gene TRBJ2-7; the D is unclear. Germline V gives CDR1 SEHNR, CDR2 FQNEAQ (reference sequence). The CDR3 covers 15 residues. Trimming took 5 bases from V and 2 from J, leaving 16 bases between them. CDR3 in amino acids: CASSLRTSATYEQYF. DNA for the CDR3: TGTGCCAGCAGCCTTCGGACGAGCGCAACCTACGAGCAGTACTTC.

This clonotype is labeled medium-sized. The V and J genes are TRBV9 and TRBJ2-7, with 9 nucleotides matching TRBD1. V dropped 0 bases and J dropped 5; count of bases not matched to a gene: 9. This CDR3 has 16 amino acids. Per the germline V gene, CDR1 is SGDLS and CDR2 is YYNGEE. The CDR3: CASSVGDRDNFNEQYF. As DNA, the CDR3 is TGTGCCAGCAGCGTAGGGGACAGGGACAACTTCAACGAGCAGTACTTC.

In its sample, this clonotype ranks as medium-sized. The chain combines TRBV1 with TRBJ2-3; the table's D call, TRBD2, was not checked against the DNA. TRBV1 is a pseudogene locus. CDR3 length equals 19 residues. The CDR3, as DNA: TGCACCAGCAGCCAAGATCAGGAGGTAGCGGGGAAGTGCACAGATACGCAGTATTTT. This gives the protein CTSSQDQEVAGKCTDTQYF.

This clonotype is classed as medium-sized. The chain links TRBV29-1 to TRBJ1-1; tentatively, D is TRBD1 (5 bases). The CDR3 has 15 residues. Looked up from germline, CDR1 is SQVTM and CDR2 is ANQGSEA. V lost 1 base and J lost 2, with 14 bases in between. CDR3 coding DNA: TGCAGCGTTGAAGGCGGGGCAGGGTCTAACACTGAAGCTTTCTTT. This codes for CSVEGGAGSNTEAFF.

By sample share, this clonotype is medium-sized. This chain joins TRBV7-9 and TRBJ2-7; 7 bases match TRBD1. CDR3 length: 14 residues. V shed 4 bases and J 2 bases; nucleotides not matched to a gene: 5. The germline V gene encodes CDR1 SEHNR and CDR2 FQNEAQ (reference sequence). The CDR3 region has the DNA TGTGCCAGCAGCTCCTACGGACAGGCCTACGAGCAGTACTTC. It specifies CASSSYGQAYEQYF.

This clonotype is categorized as medium-sized. J is TRBJ2-1 and V is TRBV7-3; D possibly corresponds to TRBD2 (5 bases). Germline V gene data show CDR1 as SGHTA and CDR2 as FQGTGA. The length of the CDR3 is 15 residues. The V gene lost 2 bases and the J gene lost 0 bases, with 8 bases spanning the gap. CDR3 amino acids: CASSLEGSSYNEQFF. The CDR3 coding sequence is TGTGCCAGCAGCTTAGAGGGCAGCTCCTACAATGAGCAGTTCTTC.

Sample share makes this clonotype large. The chain couples TRBV19 to TRBJ2-2; maybe TRBD1 (5 bases). CDR1 LNHDA and CDR2 SQIVND come from the germline V gene (reference sequence). CDR3 length: 14 amino acids. V lost 7 bases and J 5 bases, leaving 14 bases between the germline ends. The CDR3 protein is CASNAPTVTGELFF. The CDR3, as DNA: TGTGCCAGTAACGCCCCGACAGTAACCGGGGAGCTGTTTTTT. Filled out from reference TRBV19 and TRBJ2-2, the complete variable domain reads DGGITQSPKYLFRKEGQNVTLSCEQNLNHDAMYWYRQDPGQGLRLIYYSQIVNDFQKGDIAEGYSVSREKKESFPLTVTSAQKNPTAFYLCASNAPTVTGELFFGEGSRLTVL.